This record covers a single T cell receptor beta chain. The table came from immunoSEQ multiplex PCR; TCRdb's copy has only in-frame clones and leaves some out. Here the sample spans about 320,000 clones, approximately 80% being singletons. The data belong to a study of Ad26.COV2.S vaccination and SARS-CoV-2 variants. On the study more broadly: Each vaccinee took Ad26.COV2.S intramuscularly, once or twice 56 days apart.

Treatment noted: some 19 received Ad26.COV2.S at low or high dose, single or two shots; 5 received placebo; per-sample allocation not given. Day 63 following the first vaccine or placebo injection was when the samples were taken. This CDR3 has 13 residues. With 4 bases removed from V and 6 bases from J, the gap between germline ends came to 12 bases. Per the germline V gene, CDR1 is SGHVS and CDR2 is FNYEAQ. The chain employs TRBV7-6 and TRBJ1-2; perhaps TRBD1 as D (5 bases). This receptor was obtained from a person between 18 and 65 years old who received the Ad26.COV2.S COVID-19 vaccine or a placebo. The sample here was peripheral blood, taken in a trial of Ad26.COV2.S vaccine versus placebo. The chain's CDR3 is CASSSSGRDGYTF. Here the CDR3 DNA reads TGTGCCAGCAGCTCCTCGGGCAGGGATGGCTACACCTTC.